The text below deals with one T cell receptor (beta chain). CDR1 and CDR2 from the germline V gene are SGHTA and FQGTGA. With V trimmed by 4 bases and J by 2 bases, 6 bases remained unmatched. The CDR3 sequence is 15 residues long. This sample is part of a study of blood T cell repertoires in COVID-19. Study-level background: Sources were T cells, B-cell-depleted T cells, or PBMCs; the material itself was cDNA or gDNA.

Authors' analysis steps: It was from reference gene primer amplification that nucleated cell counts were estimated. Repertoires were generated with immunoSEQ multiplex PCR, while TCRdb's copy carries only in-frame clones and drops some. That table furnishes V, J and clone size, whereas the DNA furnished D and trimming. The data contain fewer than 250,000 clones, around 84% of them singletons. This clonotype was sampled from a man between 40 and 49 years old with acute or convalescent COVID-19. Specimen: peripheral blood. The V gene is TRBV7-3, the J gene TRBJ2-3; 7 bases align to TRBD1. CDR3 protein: CASSSGQTITDTQYF. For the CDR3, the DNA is TGTGCCAGCAGCTCGGGACAGACAATCACAGATACGCAGTATTTT.